One sample yielded the 20 T cell receptor beta chains listed below, sequenced in a study of T cell changes during pregnancy in multiple sclerosis. Clones were read by immunoSEQ multiplex PCR, and TCRdb kept only the in-frame ones, dropping some. The table includes tens of thousands of clones, 80% to 90% detected once. The material sequenced was CD8+ T cells from peripheral blood mononuclear cells, taken in the first trimester of pregnancy. These receptors all come from a female donor with multiple sclerosis, enrolled in a pregnancy study.

V usage is TRBV6-1 and J usage is TRBJ1-5; D is undetermined. This CDR3 is 14 amino acids long. Germline CDR1 reads MNHNS; CDR2 reads SASEGT. Trimming cost V 1 base and J 4 bases, with 8 bases left between them. This chain's CDR3 is CASSEGNGNQPQHF. CDR3 coding DNA: TGTGCCAGCAGTGAAGGGAACGGGAATCAGCCCCAGCATTTT.

J is TRBJ2-3 and V is TRBV6-5, with D unresolved. This CDR3 contains 11 residues. The ends were cut back, 5 bases at V and 5 bases at J, with 5 bases in the middle. Germline values: CDR1 MNHEY, CDR2 SVGAGI. DNA of the CDR3: TGTGCCAGCAGTCTAGGAGATACGCAGTATTTT. Translated: CASSLGDTQYF.

This clone was observed a handful of times. J is TRBJ1-2 and V is TRBV27; D gene uncertain. The V gene lost 2 bases and the J gene lost 7 bases, with 11 bases spanning the gap. Germline V gene sequence: CDR1 MNHEY, CDR2 SMNVEV (reference sequence). This CDR3 has 13 amino acids. The CDR3 loop is CASSLTGIAGYTF. CDR3 bases: TGTGCCAGCAGTTTAACGGGGATAGCTGGCTACACCTTC.

The V gene is TRBV7-9, the J gene TRBJ2-7; no definite D call. CDR3 length: 13 amino acids. Germline CDR1 SEHNR, CDR2 FQNEAQ (reference sequence). Trimming cost V 0 bases and J 5 bases, with 8 bases left between them. CDR3 bases: TGTGCCAGCAGCTTAGCATCTATCGACGAGCAGTACTTC. Protein product: CASSLASIDEQYF.

The chain carries TRBV7-6 and TRBJ2-1, with 10 bases matching TRBD2. The germline V gene has CDR1 SGHVS and CDR2 FNYEAQ. This CDR3 comprises 18 residues. V lost 1 base and J lost 1; bases outside the gene matches: 7. CDR3 sequence reads: CASSLDTSGTRSYNEQFF. CDR3 nucleotide sequence: TGTGCCAGCAGCTTAGATACTAGCGGGACCAGATCCTACAATGAGCAGTTCTTC.

This chain links TRBV25-1 with TRBJ1-1; TRBD1 aligns across 7 bases. This CDR3 contains 15 residues. The germline V gene has CDR1 MGHDK and CDR2 SYGVNS. The ends lost 5 bases at V and 5 bases at J; junction bases unmatched: 11. The CDR3 region is CASSPTGILETEAFF. The CDR3 DNA is TGTGCCAGCAGTCCGACAGGGATTCTTGAAACTGAAGCTTTCTTT.

This clone was counted once. Here the CDR3 DNA reads TGTGCCAGCAGTGAACTCAGGGGCCCGGGCTACGAGCAGTACTTC. It yields the protein CASSELRGPGYEQYF. The V and J genes are TRBV6-1 and TRBJ2-7; a weak D match, TRBD1 (6 bases). The CDR3 covers 15 residues. The ends were cut back, 2 bases at V and 3 bases at J, with 14 bases in the middle. Germline CDR1 and CDR2: MNHNS and SASEGT.

This chain uses TRBV5-6 with TRBJ2-5, with 8 bases fitting TRBD2. The CDR3 sequence is 17 residues long. The germline V gene has CDR1 SGHDT and CDR2 YYEEEE. V lost 3 bases to trimming and J lost 1 base; unmatched junction nucleotides: 11. The CDR3 here is CASSSAGVAGRQETQYF. The CDR3 DNA sequence: TGTGCCAGCAGCTCGGCGGGGGTAGCGGGGCGCCAAGAGACCCAGTACTTC. Full variable domain (outside the CDR3, taken from reference TRBV5-6 and TRBJ2-5): DAGVTQSPTHLIKTRGQQVTLRCSPKSGHDTVSWYQQALGQGPQFIFQYYEEEERQRGNFPDRFSGHQFPNYSSELNVNALLLGDSALYLCASSSAGVAGRQETQYFGPGTRLLVL.

As DNA, the CDR3 is TGTGCCAGCAGTTTATCCGGGGGAGGGGCCACCCCATACAATGAGCAGTTCTTC. Translated, it gives CASSLSGGGATPYNEQFF. The V and J genes are TRBV27 and TRBJ2-1; TRBD2 agrees at 7 bases. Looked up from germline, CDR1 is MNHEY and CDR2 is SMNVEV (reference sequence). The CDR3 extends over 18 amino acids. The junction had 12 bases not matched to a gene; V was cut back by 0 bases and J by 4 bases.

J is TRBJ2-1 and V is TRBV6-1; TRBD2 aligns across 8 bases. Trimming removed 2 bases from V and 8 bases from J; junction bases left unmatched: 8. CDR3 length: 15 residues. Germline assignment: CDR1 MNHNS and CDR2 SASEGT. CDR3 sequence (DNA): TGTGCCAGCAGTGAAACCAGCGGGAGCTGGGATGAGCAGTTCTTC. Translated, it gives CASSETSGSWDEQFF.

The chain recombines TRBV28 with TRBJ1-1, with D perhaps TRBD1 (5 bases). V was pared by 4 bases and J by 1 base, with 7 bases between. CDR1 is MDHEN and CDR2 is SYDVKM in the germline V gene. This CDR3 comprises 13 residues. CDR3 amino acids: CASSWGGNTEAFF. The CDR3 nucleotides are TGTGCCAGCAGTTGGGGGGGGAACACTGAAGCTTTCTTT. The whole variable domain, filled in from reference TRBV28 and TRBJ1-1, reads DVKVTQSSRYLVKRTGEKVFLECVQDMDHENMFWYRQDPGLGLRLIYFSYDVKMKEKGDIPEGYSVSREKKERFSLILESASTNQTSMYLCASSWGGNTEAFFGQGTRLTVV.

The V and J genes are TRBV7-2 and TRBJ2-3; D unresolved. Per the germline V gene, CDR1 is SGHTA and CDR2 is FQGNSA. This CDR3 spans 13 amino acids. V dropped 5 bases and J dropped 4 bases, with 10 bases sitting between them. The CDR3 coding sequence is TGTGCCAGCAGCCATCTAAGCGCAGATACGCAGTATTTT. As protein: CASSHLSADTQYF.

The rearrangement uses TRBV9 and TRBJ1-2; 11 nucleotides align to TRBD1. After removal of 2 bases from V and 0 bases from J, the junction contained 6 bases not matched to a gene. The CDR3 is 17 amino acids. Germline CDR1 and CDR2: SGDLS and YYNGEE. The CDR3 bases are TGTGCCAGCAGCGTCGGACAGGGGGCATCAGCTAACTATGGCTACACCTTC. It codes for CASSVGQGASANYGYTF.

In this sample, this clone turned up once. CDR3 DNA: TGTGCCAGCAGCTTGAGATTTTCTGGCTACACCTTC. It is translated as CASSLRFSGYTF. The rearrangement joins TRBV7-9 to TRBJ1-2; D is unclear. Germline V gives CDR1 SEHNR, CDR2 FQNEAQ (reference sequence). The length of the CDR3 is 12 residues. The V and J ends lost 3 bases and 7 bases respectively, with 9 bases between them.

This clone was observed a handful of times. The V gene is TRBV5-1, the J gene TRBJ2-5, with D possibly being TRBD1 (5 bases). The CDR3 length is 15 residues. Trimming removed 4 bases at V and 1 base at J, with 14 bases between. Per germline, CDR1 SGHRS and CDR2 YFSETQ. The CDR3 DNA reads TGCGCCAGCAGCGCACACCAAGGGGTCCAAGAGACCCAGTACTTC. This gives the protein CASSAHQGVQETQYF.

V is TRBV11-2 and J is TRBJ2-1, with TRBD2 matching 11 bases. This CDR3 is 17 amino acids long. Germline CDR1 SGHAT, CDR2 FQNNGV. Trimming cost V 0 bases and J 3 bases; bases outside gene matches: 4. The CDR3 DNA sequence: TGTGCCAGCAGCTTAGAATTGGGACTAGCGGTCTACAATGAGCAGTTCTTC. It encodes CASSLELGLAVYNEQFF.

The rearrangement joins TRBV5-1 to TRBJ2-1, with TRBD1 as a possible D gene (5 bases). Trimming left V 2 bases short and J 6 bases short, with 12 bases between. The CDR3 spans 14 residues. The V gene's germline CDR1 is SGHRS and CDR2 YFSETQ. The CDR3 DNA follows: TGCGCCAGCAGCTTTGCAGGGCTCAGCAATGAGCAGTTCTTC. It is translated as CASSFAGLSNEQFF.

This chain connects TRBV30 to TRBJ2-2, with D unresolved. From germline, CDR1 is GTSNPN and CDR2 SVGIG (reference sequence). The germline V and J ends were trimmed by 0 bases and 7 bases, with 6 bases remaining between them. The CDR3 has 12 residues. CDR3: CAWSVVLGELFF. The CDR3 region has the DNA TGTGCCTGGAGTGTTGTTCTCGGGGAGCTGTTTTTT.

The rearrangement joins TRBV7-8 to TRBJ2-7, with TRBD2 matching 7 bases. Germline V CDR1 and CDR2: SGHVS, FQNEAQ. The CDR3 is 14 residues long. The trim removed 2 bases at V and 0 bases at J, leaving 1 base unmatched. The CDR3 is CASSLWGGSYEQYF. Here the CDR3 DNA reads TGTGCCAGCAGCTTATGGGGGGGCTCCTACGAGCAGTACTTC.

As DNA, the CDR3 is TGTGCCAGCAGCCCCCTTGGGGACAGGGGGAATGAGCAGTTCTTC. It codes for CASSPLGDRGNEQFF. The chain couples TRBV13 to TRBJ2-1; TRBD1 matches at 11 bases. The trim removed 5 bases at V and 7 bases at J, leaving 7 bases unmatched. The CDR3 contains 15 residues. Germline lookup yields CDR1 PRHDT and CDR2 FYEKMQ (reference sequence).